The clone carrying this TCR beta chain was detected only a few times. As yet, its antigen is unknown. The sample is drawn from a study of T-cell reconstitution after alpha-beta-depleted transplantation in children. Germline values: CDR1 SEHNR, CDR2 FQNEAQ (reference sequence). This CDR3 is built from 11 residues. V gave up 7 bases and J gave up 4 bases, with 4 bases separating them. General study points: Newly generated T cells supplied most T-cell counts and diversity one year post-transplant. Diversity of TCRbeta at day 60 was high in some patients, arising from surviving recipient T cells and thymic progenitors. Reports say that about two months after transplant, the alpha-beta T cells came out of several hundred graft clones that had expanded.

This sample's TCRbeta library carried unique molecular identifier barcodes. Using its own MiXCR run on the PCR reads, TCRdb lists one record per CDR3 protein. This table holds almost 600,000 distinct CDR3 sequences, 25% to 30% found once. The chain links TRBV7-9 to TRBJ2-2; D not certain. The sequences come from PBMCs, collected before TCRalphabeta/CD19-depleted stem cell transplant. This sequence originates from a boy under two years old with Wiskott-Aldrich syndrome, due to receive a stem cell transplant. Here the CDR3 reads CASNPTGELFF. CDR3 in DNA: TGTGCCAGCAACCCCACCGGGGAGCTGTTTTTT.